The rows below give T cell receptor beta chains drawn from one sample of a study of T-cell reconstitution after alpha-beta-depleted transplantation in children. TCRdb called the PCR reads again in MiXCR, with one record for every CDR3 protein. The repertoire holds 600,000 or so distinct CDR3 sequences, 23% seen once, with over 12% in the top ten. The source was PBMCs, mostly from graft donor cells, collected 360 days after TCRalphabeta/CD19-depleted stem cell transplant. These receptors were obtained from a boy under two years old who had a stem cell transplant for acute myeloid leukemia, so the T cells may come from the graft donor. The CDR3 runs from the conserved cysteine through the conserved F or W. The order of the fields is clone size, J gene, V gene, CDR3 protein. Clone size is given for some rows only: seen once, a few or many times, or a class if the clone is expanded.

clone_size: .; j_call: TRBJ2-2; v_call: TRBV27; cdr3_aa: CASSLFGQGMNTGELFF
clone_size: few; j_call: TRBJ1-6; v_call: TRBV7-2; cdr3_aa: CASSPTSSYNSPLHF
clone_size: many; j_call: TRBJ2-1; v_call: TRBV6-5; cdr3_aa: CASSYSHSGPPSEQFF
clone_size: .; j_call: TRBJ2-2; v_call: TRBV5-1; cdr3_aa: CASSPGWENTGELFF
clone_size: .; j_call: TRBJ1-1; v_call: TRBV12-3/TRBV12-4; cdr3_aa: CASTVQRVGTEAFF
clone_size: .; j_call: TRBJ1-1; v_call: TRBV5-1; cdr3_aa: CASNLSGQTMNTEAFF
clone_size: .; j_call: TRBJ2-2; v_call: TRBV18; cdr3_aa: CASSPIGAGELFF
clone_size: .; j_call: TRBJ2-7; v_call: TRBV12-3/TRBV12-4; cdr3_aa: CASSFRQGRPYEQYF
clone_size: few; j_call: TRBJ1-2; v_call: TRBV19; cdr3_aa: CASSTAGTGERLYGYTF
clone_size: once; j_call: TRBJ1-1; v_call: TRBV4-3; cdr3_aa: CASSDIRRGQVEAFF
clone_size: few; j_call: TRBJ2-3; v_call: TRBV12-3/TRBV12-4; cdr3_aa: CASSPVSGTDTQYF